This passage covers 28 T cell receptor beta chains from one sample sequenced in a study of cytomegalovirus exposure and HLA in healthy donors. Profiled with immunoSEQ multiplex PCR; TCRdb holds only in-frame clones, not every one. The table lists approximately 80,000 clones, 90% to 95% of them singletons. Source material: PBMCs. These receptors all come from a woman aged 30 to 39 in good health and CMV-seronegative.

This chain joins TRBV4-3 and TRBJ1-2; D might be TRBD1 (5 bases). V lost 4 bases, J lost 4 bases, and 13 bases lay in between. Germline values: CDR1 LGHNA, CDR2 YSLEER. The CDR3 covers 14 residues. The CDR3 sequence: CASSPGRGGYGYTF. The DNA of the CDR3 is TGCGCCAGCAGCCCAGGGAGGGGCGGCTATGGCTACACCTTC.

This rearrangement joins TRBV7-9 to TRBJ1-2; 9 bases are a match to TRBD1. The J segment lost 9 bases and the V segment lost 0 bases, leaving 5 bases of the junction unmatched. This CDR3 is 14 amino acids long. The germline V gene has CDR1 SEHNR and CDR2 FQNEAQ (reference sequence). The CDR3 reads CASSLATTGGSYTF. The CDR3 DNA sequence: TGTGCCAGCAGCTTAGCGACGACAGGGGGTAGCTACACCTTC. Full variable domain (missing parts from reference TRBV7-9 and TRBJ1-2): DTGVSQNPRHKITKRGQNVTFRCDPISEHNRLYWYRQTLGQGPEFLTYFQNEAQLEKSRLLSDRFSAERPKGSFSTLEIQRTEQGDSAMYLCASSLATTGGSYTFGSGTRLTVV.

Turning to this clone: Germline is not matched at one junction end, which may reflect a read error. This chain uses TRBV7-7 with TRBJ1-5; the D gene is possibly TRBD1 (5 bases). The CDR3 has 19 residues. Germline-derived CDR1 and CDR2 are SSHAT and FNYEAQ (reference sequence). The CDR3 here is CASSSTALRRGDDNQPQHF. CDR3 sequence (DNA): TGTGCTAGCAGCTCAACCGCCCTACGGAGGGGCGACGACAATCAGCCCCAGCATTTT.

V gene TRBV6-6 combines with J gene TRBJ1-5, with D possibly matching TRBD1 (6 bases). The CDR3 totals 15 residues. Trimming stripped 5 bases from V and 2 bases from J, with 13 bases between. Germline CDR1 MNHNY, CDR2 SVGAGI (reference sequence). CDR3 sequence: CASSAQGGGNQPQHF. The CDR3, as DNA: TGTGCCAGCAGTGCACAGGGAGGGGGCAATCAGCCCCAGCATTTT.

This clone was counted a single time. The junction departs from the called germline gene at one end, perhaps through a read error. The gene calls are TRBV7-3 and TRBJ1-2; 8 bases are shared with TRBD1. The CDR3 covers 16 residues. Germline-derived CDR1 and CDR2 are SGHTA and FQGTGA. CDR3 amino acids: CASSLGGRGRDPAFYF. CDR3 DNA sequence: TGTGCCAGCAGCTTAGGGGGCAGGGGGCGCGATCCAGCCTTCTACTTC.

The V gene is TRBV5-4, the J gene TRBJ2-5; possible D gene TRBD2, 7 bases. The V gene lost 4 bases and the J gene lost 5 bases, with 12 bases spanning the gap. The germline gives CDR1 SGHNT, CDR2 YYREEE (reference sequence). The CDR3 totals 13 residues. CDR3 in DNA: TGTGCCAGCAGCCCGGGGGGCGGGGAGACCCAGTACTTC. It encodes CASSPGGGETQYF.

The chain combines TRBV5-1 with TRBJ1-1; D gene ambiguous. The CDR3 totals 14 residues. Germline V gene data show CDR1 as SGHRS and CDR2 as YFSETQ. V lost 4 bases to trimming and J lost 3 bases, with 13 bases between them. The CDR3: CASSVSGGYTEAFF. The DNA for the CDR3 is TGCGCCAGCAGCGTTTCCGGAGGTTACACTGAAGCTTTCTTT.

The chain joins TRBV7-9 to TRBJ2-7; TRBD2 matches 7 bases. Germline-derived CDR1 and CDR2 are SEHNR and FQNEAQ (reference sequence). The CDR3 loop spans 16 amino acids. With V trimmed by 6 bases and J by 2 bases, 13 bases remained unmatched. The chain's CDR3 is CASRKVGRGLTYEQYF. Here the CDR3 DNA reads TGTGCCAGCAGAAAAGTGGGTCGGGGACTAACCTACGAGCAGTACTTC.

V usage is TRBV6-5 and J usage is TRBJ1-2, with no clear D. V lost 5 bases and J 2 bases, leaving 15 bases between the germline ends. The germline V gene has CDR1 MNHEY and CDR2 SVGAGI. The CDR3 is 15 amino acids. CDR3 nucleotide sequence: TGTGCCAGCAGTCCGCGCCGGGATTGGAACTATGGCTACACCTTC. Translated: CASSPRRDWNYGYTF.

V usage is TRBV30 and J usage is TRBJ2-7; D is uncertain. Germline assignment: CDR1 GTSNPN and CDR2 SVGIG (reference sequence). V lost 3 bases, J lost 6 bases, and 9 bases lay in between. This CDR3 region has 11 residues. In DNA form, the CDR3 reads TGTGCCTGGAGCGCGATAGTCGAGCAGTACTTC. It is translated as CAWSAIVEQYF.

This chain joins TRBV6-1 and TRBJ2-2; 7 bases line up with TRBD2. Unmatched junction bases numbered 7, after V lost 7 bases and J lost 5 bases. Germline CDR1 reads MNHNS; CDR2 reads SASEGT. The CDR3 has 14 residues. CDR3 in amino acids: CASTHGLETGELFF. CDR3 bases: TGTGCCAGCACCCATGGACTAGAGACCGGGGAGCTGTTTTTT.

V is TRBV29-1 and J is TRBJ2-3, with 9 bases lining up with TRBD2. The junction had 5 bases not matched to a gene; V was cut back by 6 bases and J by 1 base. The germline V gene encodes CDR1 SQVTM and CDR2 ANQGSEA. The length of the CDR3 is 14 residues. CDR3: CSVHPSGGTDTQYF. The CDR3 DNA reads as TGCAGCGTCCACCCTAGCGGGGGCACAGATACGCAGTATTTT.

The chain combines TRBV7-2 with TRBJ1-2; 8 bases match TRBD1. The V gene's germline CDR1 is SGHTA and CDR2 FQGNSA. The CDR3 is 14 amino acids. The V segment lost 0 bases and the J segment 8 bases; nucleotides outside the gene matches: 5. Written as DNA, the CDR3 is TGTGCCAGCAGCTTAGCATCCAGGGGGCAAGGCTACACCTTC. It codes for CASSLASRGQGYTF.

The rearrangement joins TRBV11-2 to TRBJ1-6; no reliable D call. CDR3 length equals 14 residues. Germline CDR1 and CDR2: SGHAT and FQNNGV. Trimming cost V 1 base and J 7 bases, with 8 bases left between them. Here the CDR3 DNA reads TGTGCCAGCAGCTTAGCCCCACAGAATTCACCCCTCCACTTT. Residues: CASSLAPQNSPLHF.

V usage is TRBV11-2 and J usage is TRBJ2-1; weak D call: TRBD2 (5 bases). The CDR3 has 18 amino acids. CDR1 is SGHAT and CDR2 is FQNNGV in the germline V gene. V lost 6 bases, J lost 0 bases, and 21 bases lay in between. CDR3 coding DNA: TGTGCCAGCAGTTTTAGGCGAGGGCTAGGAAGCTCCTACAATGAGCAGTTCTTC. Protein sequence: CASSFRRGLGSSYNEQFF. Full variable domain (missing parts from reference TRBV11-2 and TRBJ2-1): EAGVAQSPRYKIIEKRQSVAFWCNPISGHATLYWYQQILGQGPKLLIQFQNNGVVDDSQLPKDRFSAERLKGVDSTLKIQPAKLEDSAVYLCASSFRRGLGSSYNEQFFGPGTRLTVL.

This clone appeared once. DNA for the CDR3: TGTGCCAGCTCATCGCGGACAGGGGGCGACTATGGCTACACCTTC. Residues: CASSSRTGGDYGYTF. This chain connects TRBV18 to TRBJ1-2; TRBD1 matches at 11 bases. V was pared by 5 bases and J by 3 bases, with 5 bases of the junction left unmatched. CDR3 length: 15 amino acids. Germline V lookup: CDR1 KGHSH, CDR2 LQKENI. Using reference TRBV18 and TRBJ1-2 for the parts outside the CDR3, the full variable domain is NAGVMQNPRHLVRRRGQEARLRCSPMKGHSHVYWYRQLPEEGLKFMVYLQKENIIDESGMPKERFSAEFPKEGPSILRIQQVVRGDSAAYFCASSSRTGGDYGYTFGSGTRLTVV.

This sequence joins TRBV15 and TRBJ1-5; D gene uncertain. V was shortened by 0 bases and J by 1 base, with 7 bases between the two germline ends. Per the germline V gene, CDR1 is LNHNV and CDR2 is YYDKDF (reference sequence). There are 15 residues in the CDR3. The CDR3 coding sequence is TGTGCCACCAGCAGAGATAGAGGGAGCAATCAGCCCCAGCATTTT. Its protein is CATSRDRGSNQPQHF.

V is TRBV7-6 and J is TRBJ2-7; TRBD2 matches at 13 bases. The V segment lost 1 base and the J segment 6 bases; nucleotides outside the gene matches: 12. This CDR3 is built from 18 residues. CDR1 SGHVS and CDR2 FNYEAQ come from the germline V gene. CDR3 amino acids: CASSLEFRTSGRASEQYF. The CDR3 DNA is TGTGCCAGCAGCTTAGAGTTCCGGACTAGCGGGAGAGCTAGCGAGCAGTACTTC.

The chain links TRBV4-1 to TRBJ2-7; the match to TRBD1 covers 9 bases. The CDR3 sequence is 16 residues long. Trimming removed 0 bases from V and 3 bases from J; junction bases left unmatched: 6. Germline values: CDR1 MGHRA, CDR2 YSYEKL. The CDR3 nucleotides are TGCGCCAGCAGCCAAGATTCCGGGACAGGGTACTACGAGCAGTACTTC. Translating it yields CASSQDSGTGYYEQYF.

The chain links TRBV7-9 to TRBJ1-1; no firm D call. From germline, CDR1 is SEHNR and CDR2 FQNEAQ (reference sequence). The V end was cut by 5 bases, the J end by 3 bases, with 10 bases between. This CDR3 is built from 13 residues. The CDR3 DNA is TGTGCCAGCAGCCCCTGGGAGGACACTGAAGCTTTCTTT. Amino acid sequence: CASSPWEDTEAFF.

This chain joins TRBV11-2 and TRBJ2-3; 7 nucleotides match TRBD2. The trim removed 5 bases at V and 1 base at J, leaving 12 bases unmatched. Germline CDR1 reads SGHAT; CDR2 reads FQNNGV. The length of the CDR3 is 17 residues. In DNA form, the CDR3 reads TGTGCCAGCAGCCACCCTGGGAGGGATCGGGGCACAGATACGCAGTATTTT. This sequence encodes CASSHPGRDRGTDTQYF.

The J gene is TRBJ2-3, the V gene TRBV6-1; maybe TRBD2 (5 bases). V lost 9 bases to trimming and J lost 6 bases, with 19 bases between them. Germline V gene data show CDR1 as MNHNS and CDR2 as SASEGT. This CDR3 comprises 14 residues. CDR3 residues: CASWHSGAGDTQYF. The CDR3 DNA reads TGTGCCAGTTGGCACAGCGGCGCCGGGGATACGCAGTATTTT.

The chain recombines TRBV18 with TRBJ2-5; no clear D gene. Germline assignment: CDR1 KGHSH and CDR2 LQKENI. CDR3 length equals 12 residues. The V and J ends lost 3 bases and 1 base respectively, with 3 bases between them. As DNA, the CDR3 is TGTGCCAGCTCACCCGGCCAAGAGACCCAGTACTTC. It encodes CASSPGQETQYF.

The chain joins TRBV28 to TRBJ1-5, with 8 bases identical to TRBD1. Germline CDR1 MDHEN, CDR2 SYDVKM. Trimming at V came to 5 bases and at J to 5 bases, leaving 17 bases not matched to a gene. The CDR3 is made up of 18 amino acids. The CDR3 sequence is CASSTPPYRQGFYQPQHF. In nucleotides, the CDR3 is TGTGCCAGCAGTACGCCGCCCTACAGACAGGGGTTTTATCAGCCCCAGCATTTT.

This chain joins TRBV5-8 and TRBJ2-2; perhaps TRBD1 as D (5 bases). CDR3 size: 16 residues. Per the germline V gene, CDR1 is SGHTS and CDR2 is YDEGEE. Trimming removed 4 bases from V and 2 bases from J, with 15 bases in between. The CDR3 loop reads CASSKDNKRNTGELFF. The CDR3 coding sequence is TGTGCCAGCAGCAAGGACAACAAGAGAAACACCGGGGAGCTGTTTTTT.

The chain has TRBV27 and TRBJ2-7, with 7 nucleotides matching TRBD2. This CDR3 region has 13 residues. V was clipped by 7 bases and J by 4 bases; unmatched bases: 7. CDR1 is MNHEY, CDR2 SMNVEV, per germline (reference sequence). The CDR3 spells CASTSRGGYEQYF. The DNA for the CDR3 is TGTGCCAGCACCTCTCGGGGAGGGTACGAGCAGTACTTC.

This chain uses TRBV18 with TRBJ2-3; D possibly corresponds to TRBD2 (6 bases). CDR3 length: 16 amino acids. Germline V gives CDR1 KGHSH, CDR2 LQKENI. The V end lost 1 base, the J end lost 5 bases, and 16 bases lay between the germline ends. For the CDR3, the DNA is TGTGCCAGCTCACCACTCAGGGCGGGGATTGAAGATACGCAGTATTTT. It translates to CASSPLRAGIEDTQYF.

The CDR3, as DNA: TGTGCCAGCAGCCAAGTAGGGTCGGGACAAAGTTCTAACGGCTACACCTTC. Amino acid sequence: CASSQVGSGQSSNGYTF. This sequence joins TRBV4-2 and TRBJ1-2, with D possibly TRBD1 on 6 matching bases. Trimming pared 1 base from V and 8 bases from J, leaving 23 bases between. The germline V gene has CDR1 LGHNA and CDR2 YNFKEQ. The CDR3 consists of 17 residues.